A selection of T cell receptor beta chains follows, all from one sample in a study of siplizumab effects on memory and regulatory T cells. Data came from immunoSEQ multiplex PCR; TCRdb stores just in-frame clones and leaves some out. The sample records roughly 80,000 clones, roughly 89% being singletons. Material: Tregs sorted from blood. The receptors stem from a human donor in good health. CDR3s include the opening cysteine and the closing phenylalanine or tryptophan. D genes are given only for firm matches. Expanded clones are given a class, and other clones once, few, many or no size at all.

clone size: -; V gene: TRBV28; J gene: TRBJ1-3; CDR3 length: 15; D gene: -; CDR3 DNA: TGTGCCATCGAAGGGACGGCGAGCTCTGGAAACACCATATATTTT; CDR3 protein: CAIEGTASSGNTIYF
clone size: -; V gene: TRBV9; J gene: TRBJ2-7; CDR3 length: 15; D gene: TRBD1; CDR3 DNA: TGTGCCAGCAGCCCCGGACAGGGGAGAGCCTACGAGCAGTACTTC; CDR3 protein: CASSPGQGRAYEQYF
clone size: -; V gene: TRBV5-1; J gene: TRBJ2-2; CDR3 length: 14; D gene: -; CDR3 DNA: TGCGCCAGCCACGGCGGACCGAACACCGGGGAGCTGTTTTTT; CDR3 protein: CASHGGPNTGELFF
clone size: -; V gene: TRBV19; J gene: TRBJ1-2; CDR3 length: 12; D gene: -; CDR3 DNA: TGTGCCAGTAGTCCGAGGGGCGATGGCTACACCTTC; CDR3 protein: CASSPRGDGYTF
clone size: -; V gene: TRBV27; J gene: TRBJ2-7; CDR3 length: 15; D gene: -; CDR3 DNA: TGTGCCAGCAGTTTGGACGGATCCCAAAAGTACGAGCAGTACTTC; CDR3 protein: CASSLDGSQKYEQYF
clone size: -; V gene: TRBV4-2; J gene: TRBJ1-2; CDR3 length: 14; D gene: TRBD1; CDR3 DNA: TGTGCCAGCAGCCATGGGGACAGGGAATATGGCTACACCTTC; CDR3 protein: CASSHGDREYGYTF
clone size: -; V gene: TRBV7-9; J gene: TRBJ2-7; CDR3 length: 15; D gene: TRBD2; CDR3 DNA: TGTGCCAGCAGCTTAAGGGAGGGTACGTCCTACGAGCAGTACTTC; CDR3 protein: CASSLREGTSYEQYF
clone size: once; V gene: TRBV27; J gene: TRBJ1-6; CDR3 length: 13; D gene: -; CDR3 DNA: TGTGCCAGCAGATATACAGGGAATTCACCCCTCCACTTT; CDR3 protein: CASRYTGNSPLHF
clone size: -; V gene: TRBV15; J gene: TRBJ1-2; CDR3 length: 13; D gene: -; CDR3 DNA: TGTGCCACCAGCAGAGAGTACCCCTATGGCTACACCTTC; CDR3 protein: CATSREYPYGYTF
clone size: -; V gene: TRBV19; J gene: TRBJ1-2; CDR3 length: 15; D gene: TRBD1; CDR3 DNA: TGTGCCAGTAGTCCAAAAACCGGGACAGCCTATGGCTACACCTTC; CDR3 protein: CASSPKTGTAYGYTF
clone size: -; V gene: TRBV10-1; J gene: TRBJ2-1; CDR3 length: 15; D gene: TRBD2; CDR3 DNA: TGCGCCAGCAGTGTCTCGGGGGGGCTGGGGAATGAGCAGTTCTTC; CDR3 protein: CASSVSGGLGNEQFF